This is a list of T cell receptor beta chains from one sample in a study of Graves' ophthalmopathy and Graves' hyperthyroidism. TCRdb reanalysed the multiplex PCR reads using MiXCR and keeps one entry per CDR3 protein. Of approximately 330,000 distinct CDR3 sequences detected, 15% to 20% appear once; the ten largest clones hold approximately 13%. Sequenced sample: peripheral blood. All receptors derive from an adult man with Graves' ophthalmopathy. CDR3s include the opening cysteine and the closing phenylalanine or tryptophan. A D gene is named only where the DNA matches it firmly. Size is omitted from some rows. Given values are once, few, many or a class for expanded clones.

D gene: TRBD1
clone size: many
J gene: TRBJ1-1
V gene: TRBV20-1
CDR3 DNA: TGCAGTGCTCCCCGCAGGACAGGGAACACTGAAGCTTTCTTT
CDR3 protein: CSAPRRTGNTEAFF

D gene: TRBD2
clone size: few
J gene: TRBJ2-2
V gene: TRBV12-3/TRBV12-4
CDR3 DNA: TGTGCCAGCAGTTCACCTTCGACTAGCGGGAGACCGAACACCGGGGAGCTGTTTTTT
CDR3 protein: CASSSPSTSGRPNTGELFF

D gene: TRBD1
clone size: many
J gene: TRBJ2-5
V gene: TRBV6-1
CDR3 DNA: TGTGCCACCGACAGGGTGCGGGAGACCCAGTACTTC
CDR3 protein: CATDRVRETQYF

D gene: NA
clone size: few
J gene: TRBJ2-5
V gene: TRBV20-1
CDR3 DNA: TGCAGTGCCCGAGGGGCGGAGCGGGTTGAAGAGACCCAGTACTTC
CDR3 protein: CSARGAERVEETQYF

D gene: TRBD2
clone size: many
J gene: TRBJ2-5
V gene: TRBV18
CDR3 DNA: TGTGCCAGCTCACCCCTCCCCTTACTAGCGGGAGCTGAGACCCAGTACTTC
CDR3 protein: CASSPLPLLAGAETQYF

D gene: NA
clone size: NA
J gene: TRBJ2-1
V gene: TRBV5-1
CDR3 DNA: TGCGCCAGCAGCTGGGGGACACACGACAATGAGCAGTTCTTC
CDR3 protein: CASSWGTHDNEQFF

D gene: NA
clone size: many
J gene: TRBJ1-1
V gene: TRBV6-5
CDR3 DNA: TGTGCCAGCAGTTCCGAGGAGGGAGGCACTGAAGCTTTCTTT
CDR3 protein: CASSSEEGGTEAFF

D gene: TRBD1
clone size: many
J gene: TRBJ1-3
V gene: TRBV5-4
CDR3 DNA: TGTGCCAGCAGCGACAGGGGGAGAAACACCATATATTTT
CDR3 protein: CASSDRGRNTIYF

D gene: NA
clone size: NA
J gene: TRBJ1-1
V gene: TRBV6-1
CDR3 DNA: TGTGCCAGCATAGGCCTTCTGTCGCGGAACACTGAAGCTTTCTTT
CDR3 protein: CASIGLLSRNTEAFF

D gene: TRBD1
clone size: many
J gene: TRBJ2-7
V gene: TRBV20-1
CDR3 DNA: TGCAGTGCCTTTCCGGGACAGAGCTACGAGCAGTACTTC
CDR3 protein: CSAFPGQSYEQYF

D gene: NA
clone size: NA
J gene: TRBJ1-5
V gene: TRBV7-2
CDR3 DNA: TGTGCCAGCAGCTTGCAGCCGAGGGGCAATCAGCCCCAGCATTTT
CDR3 protein: CASSLQPRGNQPQHF

D gene: NA
clone size: few
J gene: TRBJ2-5
V gene: TRBV11-2
CDR3 DNA: TGTGCCAGCAGCTTAACCCCGGGGGAGAGGGAGACCCAGTACTTC
CDR3 protein: CASSLTPGERETQYF

D gene: TRBD1
clone size: many
J gene: TRBJ1-5
V gene: TRBV6-1
CDR3 DNA: TGTGCCAGCAGTCAGACAGGGGTAGAGCCCCAGCATTTT
CDR3 protein: CASSQTGVEPQHF